This paragraph reports one TCR beta chain. It has no known antigen specificity. The record has no base qualities; no much larger clone is one base away. The intended sense of this specimen's time point label: cells obtained before transplantation from donor or recipient. CD3+CD4+ and CD3+CD8+ populations were FACS-sorted from unstimulated pre-transplant donor and recipient cells taken from spleen or lymph nodes. The data derive from a study of graft-versus-host responses after intestinal transplantation (dated by TCRdb to the early 2020s). As for the study more broadly: Recipients received multivisceral, liver-intestinal, or isolated intestinal transplants. Donor T cell macrochimerism was defined as a peak of at least 4% donor T cells among recipient peripheral blood mononuclear cells. To identify alloreactive clones, pre-transplant mixed lymphocyte reaction products were sequenced and compared with unstimulated pre-transplant donor and recipient T cells. After intestinal transplantation, graft-versus-host and host-versus-graft alloreactive T cell clones were followed in the graft, circulation and bone marrow using bulk TCR-beta CDR3 sequencing. Anti-thymocyte globulin induction was given to all recipients, followed by maintenance tacrolimus and steroids for two to four years. Instead of going to the commercial service, samples from a few later patients were sequenced in-house on an Illumina MiSeq and processed with MiXCR. Of the roughly 24 intestinal transplant recipients enrolled in the cohort, one of whom was a retransplant, a few patients without pretransplant specimens were excluded. Points the paper makes about the study in general: GvH clones were detected in recipient bone marrow, and some appeared earlier in ileal mucosa or blood, consistent with an intestinal mucosal origin. The conclusions were limited by the relatively low number and heterogeneity of the intestinal transplant patients. Early after transplant, declines in HvG clones were associated with peak levels of circulating GvH clones. In the allografts of patients with donor T cell macrochimerism, GvH to HvG T cell clonal ratios were high.

The library was built by means of the immunoSEQ multiplex PCR assay. For most patients, genomic DNA was isolated using the Qiagen DNeasy Blood and Tissue Kit and was shipped frozen to Adaptive Biotechnologies for TCR sequencing. High-throughput TCR-beta CDR3 sequencing of genomic DNA from most patients was performed by Adaptive Biotechnologies. Per the authors' processing: Adaptive's ImmunoSEQ software was the source of the TCR sequencing data for 15 to 20 patients, while three other patients were processed with MiXCR and VDJtools. CD4 versus CD8 sorting errors were corrected by removing sequences found in both subsets at a frequency ratio below 5:1. CDR3 nucleotide sequences shared between donor and recipient were removed because the origin of such sequences could not be assigned. To count as alloreactive, a clone needed at least 2-fold expansion over unstimulated cells and a minimum CFSE-low frequency of 0.002% (template counts) or 0.001% (read counts). Clones detected in sequenced pre-transplant spleen, lymph node, or MLR CFSE-low populations of the donor or recipient were defined as mappable. The cumulative frequency of alloreactive clones was calculated as a percentage of all sequences, weighted by copy number. In its TCRdb copy, this immuneACCESS table keeps in-frame sequences only and misses some clones. Where compared with another copy, unresolved V genes explain less than half of these, and the others have no known cause. That table gives V, J and clone size, and the DNA gave D and trimming. The sample table records about 150,000 clones; 92% of these occur just once. About 0.18% of the sample is held by the ten biggest clonotypes.

Clipping removes 1 base from V and 6 bases from J, with 0 as the unmatched junction base count. Including cysteine and phenylalanine, the CDR3 has 14 amino acids. Solely the CDR3 DNA is kept, with 42 bases framed from the first base. Looking up the germline V gene yields CDR1 LGHNA and CDR2 YSLEER. The chain joins TRBV4-3 to TRBJ1-6; the central 7 bases match TRBD1. Sequences were derived from unstimulated CD4+ T cells sorted from spleen or lymph node cells, sampled before intestinal transplant. This TCR derives from a human donor who received an intestinal transplant. The CDR3 region reads CASSQAGGNSPLHF. The sequenced DNA is TGCGCCAGCAGCCAAGCAGGGGGTAATTCACCCCTCCACTTT.